The rows below give T cell receptor beta chains drawn from one sample of a study of T cell responses to AZD1222 COVID-19 vaccine. Only in-frame clones appear in the TCRdb table, and some are missing; sequencing was by immunoSEQ multiplex PCR. The sample holds approximately 140,000 clones, around 90% seen once. The input for sequencing was peripheral blood, taken 28 days after the second AZD1222 dose. These receptors were obtained from an adult who received the AZD1222 COVID-19 vaccine. The CDR3 runs from the conserved cysteine through the conserved F or W. The order of the fields is V gene, clone size, CDR3 protein. Size is stated for part of the rows, as once, few or many counts, or as a class when the clone is expanded.

TRBV7-2 once CASSPAENTEAFF
TRBV11-2 NA CASSSTGGAERVETQYF
TRBV4-3 few CASSQVGQGLYEQYF
TRBV12-3/TRBV12-4 NA CARHAGGNTEAFF
TRBV2 NA CASSTHSGGATDTQYF
TRBV3-1/TRBV3-2 NA CASSHGTVGGYGYTF
TRBV6-1 NA CASSDLRREAQYF
TRBV6-2/TRBV6-3 NA CASSYPGLAGIVDTQYF
TRBV30 few CAWSRGDYGNQPQHF
TRBV7-3 NA CASSLGTSFPNEQFF
TRBV6-5 NA CASNKKPNTEAFF
TRBV27 NA CASSLLTSGEADTQYF
TRBV5-1 once CASSSRTSYNSYEQYF
TRBV20-1 once CSASRDNSGNTIYF
TRBV5-4 NA CASSTSGGPYEQYF
TRBV9 NA CASSVVGGELFF
TRBV30 NA CAWSVGDRALSYEQYF
TRBV24-1 NA CATSDHVPQETQYF
TRBV7-9 NA CASSLVAGIDTIYF
TRBV11-3 few CASRLMNTEAFF
TRBV6-5 NA CASTEVRNYQPQHF
TRBV6-2/TRBV6-3 NA CASSYSQVLGEAFF
TRBV10-3 NA CAISESRGGETNYGYTF
TRBV18 NA CASSPTDYEQYF
TRBV3-1/TRBV3-2 NA CASMAGTSVYNEQFF
TRBV27 once CASSPYAGAIKNTEAFF
TRBV11-2 few CASSPDSYEQYF
TRBV5-6 NA CASSSRTGATYYTGELFF
TRBV6-5 NA CASTPGGIGAYEQYF
TRBV5-5 NA CASSLRGGQRDSPLHF
TRBV2 NA CASRPGLGVTGELFF
TRBV4-2 NA CASSQGQGASGANVLTF
TRBV27 once CASSQLGQQYF
TRBV5-8 NA CASSLGQGRTNEKLFF
TRBV11-3 NA CASSPAPANYGYTF
TRBV7-9 NA CASTQTAGTGRYGYTF
TRBV5-1 NA CASSLVGKETQYF
TRBV10-3 once CAISPGADNEQFF
TRBV7-9 once CASEQTTNYGYTF
TRBV2 NA CASSDQESNEKLFF
TRBV3-1/TRBV3-2 NA CASSPKDRNGYTF
TRBV5-6 NA CASSLGQGVTEAFF
TRBV7-2 NA CASSLSTVAKNIQYF
TRBV4-2 NA CASSPTSAGGLKHNEQFF
TRBV27 NA CASSLGLGDTQYF
TRBV6-5 NA CASKQGIYGYTF
TRBV5-1 NA CASSSTSGAGEQFF
TRBV7-9 NA CASSLEASEAFF